A selection of T cell receptor beta chains follows, all from one sample in a study of siplizumab effects on memory and regulatory T cells. Assay: immunoSEQ multiplex PCR; the TCRdb copy retains only in-frame clones and omits some. The sample lists some 100,000 clones, just over 90% occurring once. Material for sequencing was Tregs sorted from blood. These receptors were taken from a human donor in good health. Both conserved end residues are part of each CDR3. A D gene is named only where the DNA matches it firmly. The size field is filled for only some rows; it gives once, few, many or a size class.

TRBJ1-1 13 TRBV10-2 . TRBD1 TGCGCCAGCAGGGGACAGATGAACACTGAAGCTTTCTTT CASRGQMNTEAFF
TRBJ1-4 14 TRBV5-1 . TRBD1 TGCGCCAGCCGACAGGGAGGGGGCTGGGAAAAACTGTTTTTT CASRQGGGWEKLFF
TRBJ1-2 16 TRBV6-6 . TRBD1 TGTGCCAGCAGTTACCCAGCCGGGACAGGGACCTATGGCTACACCTTC CASSYPAGTGTYGYTF
TRBJ2-7 15 TRBV5-1 . . TGCGCCAGCAGCTCGAGTCGGGTAGCAGGCTACGAGCAGTACTTC CASSSSRVAGYEQYF
TRBJ1-2 15 TRBV5-6 . . TGTGCCAGCAGCTTGTTTCAGGGGACGGGCTATGGCTACACCTTC CASSLFQGTGYGYTF
TRBJ2-1 10 TRBV20-1 . . TGCAGTGCTAGTTCCAATGAGCAGTTCTTC CSASSNEQFF
TRBJ1-2 14 TRBV7-3 . . TGTGCCAGCAGCTTAACCCCAGGGCTCTATGGCTACACCTTC CASSLTPGLYGYTF
TRBJ2-1 16 TRBV5-4 . TRBD2 TGTGCCAGCAGCTTGGGGAGACTAGCGGGCTACAATGAGCAGTTCTTC CASSLGRLAGYNEQFF
TRBJ2-1 15 TRBV7-9 . TRBD2 TGTGCCAGCAGCTTTTTCGGACTAGCGGGCAATGAGCAGTTCTTC CASSFFGLAGNEQFF
TRBJ2-7 19 TRBV5-8 . TRBD2 TGTGCCAGCAGCCCCTATCGTGGTAGCGGGAGTCTAAAGGTCCACGAGCAGTACTTC CASSPYRGSGSLKVHEQYF
TRBJ1-5 14 TRBV5-6 once . TGTGCCAGCAGCTTGGTGTCAGGCGGCCAGCCCCAGCATTTT CASSLVSGGQPQHF
TRBJ2-1 16 TRBV18 . . TGTGCCAGCTCAAACGGACGGATGAGCTCCTACAATGAGCAGTTCTTC CASSNGRMSSYNEQFF
TRBJ1-4 14 TRBV2 . TRBD1 TGTGCCAGCAGGAGGGACAGGGCGCATGAAAAACTGTTTTTT CASRRDRAHEKLFF
TRBJ2-5 17 TRBV5-1 . TRBD2 TGCGCCAGCAGCTGGGGCACCGGGACTAGCGGGTTAGAGACCCAGTACTTC CASSWGTGTSGLETQYF
TRBJ1-5 15 TRBV28 once . TGTGCCAGCAGAAGGACAGTTTATAGCAATCAGCCCCAGCATTTT CASRRTVYSNQPQHF
TRBJ2-1 13 TRBV7-3 . . TGTGCCAGCAGCCCACACCCGGAGGGAGAGGAGTTCTTC CASSPHPEGEEFF
TRBJ2-3 13 TRBV6-1 . . TGTGCCAGCAGTGTCATCCTAGCTGATACGCAGTATTTT CASSVILADTQYF
TRBJ2-2 14 TRBV27 once . TGTGCCAGCAGTACCCCCCGGGCGGCCGGGGAGCTGTTTTTT CASSTPRAAGELFF
TRBJ1-3 18 TRBV28 . . TGTGCCAGCAGTTTATACCATACAAGAAGAGGAGTTCCAAACACCATATATTTT CASSLYHTRRGVPNTIYF
TRBJ2-1 16 TRBV19 . . TGTGCCAGTACCCAGCCCCGGGACGGACGATACAATGAGCAGTTCTTC CASTQPRDGRYNEQFF
TRBJ2-7 15 TRBV28 . TRBD1 TGTGCCAGCAGTTTATTGGACAGGAGAGACTACGAGCAGTACTTC CASSLLDRRDYEQYF
TRBJ1-2 15 TRBV7-2 . TRBD1 TGTGCCAGCAGCTTAATCTCGACAGGGACCTATGGCTACACCTTC CASSLISTGTYGYTF
TRBJ2-3 16 TRBV5-1 once . TGCGCCAGCAGCTCCGGGACTCAGATAAGCACAGATACGCAGTATTTT CASSSGTQISTDTQYF
TRBJ1-1 14 TRBV5-6 . . TGTGCCAGCACCACCTTGGGAGTCTACACTGAAGCTTTCTTT CASTTLGVYTEAFF
TRBJ2-7 11 TRBV10-3 . . TGTGCCACAGGGAATTCGGGCGAGCAGTACTTC CATGNSGEQYF
TRBJ1-4 17 TRBV7-8 . . TGTGCCAGCAGCCGAGGGGCCACGGGGTGGATTAATGAAAAACTGTTTTTT CASSRGATGWINEKLFF
TRBJ2-7 18 TRBV4-2 . . TGTGCCAGCAGCCAAGATGGGCCTCGGCAGGGAATCCCCTACGAGCAGTACTTC CASSQDGPRQGIPYEQYF
TRBJ2-1 20 TRBV4-2 once TRBD2 TGTGCCAGCAGCCAAGATCTGAAGAGCGGGAGGGCCGGTGAGGACAATGAGCAGTTCTTC CASSQDLKSGRAGEDNEQFF
TRBJ2-7 14 TRBV6-5 . TRBD2 TGTGCCAGCAGCCGACTAGCGGGAGCCTACGAGCAGTACTTC CASSRLAGAYEQYF